The entry below gives a single T cell receptor beta chain sequence along with its context. This entry belongs to a study of blood T cell repertoires in COVID-19. Study overall: Spain, Italy and the United States supplied samples that represented acute and convalescent COVID-19. Nucleic acid was either cDNA or gDNA, and it came from T cells, B-cell-depleted T cells, or PBMCs.

The protocol was immunoSEQ multiplex PCR, while the TCRdb copy is restricted to in-frame clones and leaves out a portion. This table holds about 36,000 clones, 60% to 85% found once. This TCR came from a man in his 60s with active COVID-19. The specimen was peripheral blood.

CDR3 protein: CASSTPRREGNTAYNEQFF. DNA for the CDR3: TGTGCCAGCAGCACCCCCCGACGGGAGGGCAACACGGCTTACAATGAGCAGTTCTTC. The chain combines TRBV7-3 with TRBJ2-1; 8 bases match TRBD2. CDR1 is SGHTA and CDR2 is FQGTGA in the germline V gene. The CDR3 runs 19 residues. J was trimmed by 4 bases and V by 5 bases; bases with no gene match: 19.